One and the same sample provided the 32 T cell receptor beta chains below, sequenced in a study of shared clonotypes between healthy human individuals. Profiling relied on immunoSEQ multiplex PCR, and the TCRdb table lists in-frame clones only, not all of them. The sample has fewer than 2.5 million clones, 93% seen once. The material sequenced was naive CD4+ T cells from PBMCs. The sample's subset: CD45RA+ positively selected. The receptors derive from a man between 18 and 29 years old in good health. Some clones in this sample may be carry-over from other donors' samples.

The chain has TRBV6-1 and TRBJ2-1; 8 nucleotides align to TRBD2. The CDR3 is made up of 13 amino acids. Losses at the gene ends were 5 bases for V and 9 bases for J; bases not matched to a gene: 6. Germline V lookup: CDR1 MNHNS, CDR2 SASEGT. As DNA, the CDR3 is TGTGCCAGCAGTCAGACTAGCGTCAGTGAGCAGTTCTTC. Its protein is CASSQTSVSEQFF.

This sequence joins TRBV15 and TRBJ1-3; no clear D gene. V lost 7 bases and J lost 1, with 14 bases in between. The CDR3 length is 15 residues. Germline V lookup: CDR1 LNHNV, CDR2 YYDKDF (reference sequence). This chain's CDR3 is CATMGRHVSGNTIYF. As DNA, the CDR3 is TGTGCCACCATGGGCAGGCACGTTTCTGGAAACACCATATATTTT.

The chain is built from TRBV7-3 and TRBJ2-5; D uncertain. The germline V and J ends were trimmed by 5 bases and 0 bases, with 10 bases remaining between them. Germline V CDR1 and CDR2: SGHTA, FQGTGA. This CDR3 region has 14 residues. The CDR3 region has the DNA TGTGCCAGCAGCCCGAACAGCTACCAAGAGACCCAGTACTTC. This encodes CASSPNSYQETQYF.

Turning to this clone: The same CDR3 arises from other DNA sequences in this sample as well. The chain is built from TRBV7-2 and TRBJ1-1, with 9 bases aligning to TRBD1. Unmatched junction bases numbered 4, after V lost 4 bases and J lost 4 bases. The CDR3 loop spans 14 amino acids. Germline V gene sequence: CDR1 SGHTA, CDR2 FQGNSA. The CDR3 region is CASSSTGGGTEAFF. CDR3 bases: TGTGCCAGCAGCTCCACAGGGGGCGGCACTGAAGCTTTCTTT.

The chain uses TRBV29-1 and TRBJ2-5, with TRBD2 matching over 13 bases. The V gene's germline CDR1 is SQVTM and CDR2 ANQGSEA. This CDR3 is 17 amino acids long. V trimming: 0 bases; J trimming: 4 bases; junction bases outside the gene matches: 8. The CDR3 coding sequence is TGCAGCGTTGAAGATCCTGGACTAGCGGGAGCCCCAGAGACCCAGTACTTC. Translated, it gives CSVEDPGLAGAPETQYF.

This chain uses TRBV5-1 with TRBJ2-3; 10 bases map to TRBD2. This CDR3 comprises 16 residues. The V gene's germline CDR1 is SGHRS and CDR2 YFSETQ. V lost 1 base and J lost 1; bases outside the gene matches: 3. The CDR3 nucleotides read TGCGCCAGCAGCTTGCTCAGCGGGGGGGGCACAGATACGCAGTATTTT. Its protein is CASSLLSGGGTDTQYF.

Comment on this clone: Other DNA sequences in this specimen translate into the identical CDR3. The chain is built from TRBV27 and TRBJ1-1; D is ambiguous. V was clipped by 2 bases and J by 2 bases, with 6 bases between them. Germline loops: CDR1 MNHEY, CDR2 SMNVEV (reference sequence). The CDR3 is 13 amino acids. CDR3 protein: CASSLTGNTEAFF. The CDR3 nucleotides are TGTGCCAGCAGTTTAACGGGCAACACTGAAGCTTTCTTT.

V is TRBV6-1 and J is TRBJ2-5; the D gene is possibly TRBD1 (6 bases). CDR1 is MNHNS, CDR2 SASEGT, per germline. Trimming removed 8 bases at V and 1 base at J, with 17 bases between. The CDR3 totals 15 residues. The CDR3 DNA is TGTGCCAGCGGGGGCCGGGACACCCGCCAAGAGACCCAGTACTTC. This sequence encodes CASGGRDTRQETQYF.

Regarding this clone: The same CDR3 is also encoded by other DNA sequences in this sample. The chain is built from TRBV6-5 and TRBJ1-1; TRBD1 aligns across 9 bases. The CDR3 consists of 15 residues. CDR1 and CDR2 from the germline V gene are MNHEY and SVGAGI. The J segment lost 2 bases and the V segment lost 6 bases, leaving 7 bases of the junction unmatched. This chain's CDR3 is CASRLNRGRNTEAFF. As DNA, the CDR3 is TGTGCCAGCAGACTTAACAGGGGGCGAAACACTGAAGCTTTCTTT.

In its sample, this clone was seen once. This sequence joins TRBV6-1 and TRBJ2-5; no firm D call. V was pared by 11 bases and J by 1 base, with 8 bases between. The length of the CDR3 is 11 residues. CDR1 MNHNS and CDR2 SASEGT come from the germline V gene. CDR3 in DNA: TGTGCCGTAACCCTCCAAGAGACCCAGTACTTC. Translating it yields CAVTLQETQYF.

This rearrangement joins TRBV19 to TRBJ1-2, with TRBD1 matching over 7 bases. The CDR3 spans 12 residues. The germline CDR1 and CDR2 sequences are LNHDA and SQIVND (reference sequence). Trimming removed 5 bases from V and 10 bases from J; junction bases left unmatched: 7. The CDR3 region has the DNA TGTGCCAGTAGTCAAAGACAGGGAACCTACACCTTC. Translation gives CASSQRQGTYTF.

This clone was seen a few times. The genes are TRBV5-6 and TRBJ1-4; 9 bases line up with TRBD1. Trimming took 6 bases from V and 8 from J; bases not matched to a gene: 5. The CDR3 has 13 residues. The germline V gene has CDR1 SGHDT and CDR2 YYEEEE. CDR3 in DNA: TGTGCCAGCAACCGGGACAGGGTGGAAAAACTGTTTTTT. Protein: CASNRDRVEKLFF. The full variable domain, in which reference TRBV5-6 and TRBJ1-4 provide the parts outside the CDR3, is DAGVTQSPTHLIKTRGQQVTLRCSPKSGHDTVSWYQQALGQGPQFIFQYYEEEERQRGNFPDRFSGHQFPNYSSELNVNALLLGDSALYLCASNRDRVEKLFFGSGTQLSVL.

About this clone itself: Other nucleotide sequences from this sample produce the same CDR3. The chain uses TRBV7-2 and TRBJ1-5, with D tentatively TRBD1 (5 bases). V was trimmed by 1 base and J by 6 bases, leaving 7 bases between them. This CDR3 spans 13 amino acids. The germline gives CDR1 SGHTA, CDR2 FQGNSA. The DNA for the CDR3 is TGTGCCAGCAGCTTAGGGAGGGGTCAGCCCCAGCATTTT. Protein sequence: CASSLGRGQPQHF.

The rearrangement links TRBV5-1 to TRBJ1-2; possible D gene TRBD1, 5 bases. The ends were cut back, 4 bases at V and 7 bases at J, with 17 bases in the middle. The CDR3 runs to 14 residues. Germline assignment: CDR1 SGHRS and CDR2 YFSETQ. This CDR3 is CASSPGGQGSGYTF. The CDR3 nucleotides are TGCGCCAGCAGCCCGGGCGGGCAGGGAAGTGGCTACACCTTC.

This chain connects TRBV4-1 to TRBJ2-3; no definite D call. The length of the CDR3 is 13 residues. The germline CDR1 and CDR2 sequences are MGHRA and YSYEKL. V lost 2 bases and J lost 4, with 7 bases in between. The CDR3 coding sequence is TGCGCCAGCAGCCAATCTACGGCAGATACGCAGTATTTT. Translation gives CASSQSTADTQYF.

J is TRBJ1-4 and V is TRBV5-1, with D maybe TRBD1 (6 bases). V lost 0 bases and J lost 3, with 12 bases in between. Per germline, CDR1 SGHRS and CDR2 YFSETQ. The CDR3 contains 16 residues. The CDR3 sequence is CASSLGSQGSNEKLFF. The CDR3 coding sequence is TGCGCCAGCAGCTTGGGTTCACAGGGCTCTAATGAAAAACTGTTTTTT.

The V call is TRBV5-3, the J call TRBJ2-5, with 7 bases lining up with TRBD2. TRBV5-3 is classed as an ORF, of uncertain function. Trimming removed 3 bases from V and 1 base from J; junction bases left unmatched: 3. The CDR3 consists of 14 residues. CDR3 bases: TGTGCCAGAAGCTACCGGGAGGCCCAAGAGACCCAGTACTTC. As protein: CARSYREAQETQYF.

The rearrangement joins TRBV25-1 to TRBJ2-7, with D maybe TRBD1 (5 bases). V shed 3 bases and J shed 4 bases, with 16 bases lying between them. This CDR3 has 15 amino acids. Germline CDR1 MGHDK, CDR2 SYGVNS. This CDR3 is CASSDGGAGPYEQYF. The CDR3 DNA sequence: TGTGCCAGCAGTGATGGTGGGGCAGGGCCTTACGAGCAGTACTTC.

Here the CDR3 reads CAISGKLGLAVGNEQFF. In DNA, the CDR3 is TGTGCCATCAGTGGAAAACTCGGACTAGCTGTGGGGAATGAGCAGTTCTTC. The chain has TRBV10-3 and TRBJ2-1; 8 nucleotides match TRBD2. This CDR3 region has 17 residues. Unmatched junction bases numbered 15, after V lost 4 bases and J lost 7 bases. From germline, CDR1 is ENHRY and CDR2 SYGVKD.

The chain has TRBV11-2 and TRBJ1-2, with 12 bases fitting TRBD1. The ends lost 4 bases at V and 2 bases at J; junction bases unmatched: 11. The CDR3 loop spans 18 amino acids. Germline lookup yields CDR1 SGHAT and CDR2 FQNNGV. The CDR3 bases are TGTGCCAGCAGCTCGGCGCCCGGGACAGGGGGCGACAACTATGGCTACACCTTC. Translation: CASSSAPGTGGDNYGYTF.

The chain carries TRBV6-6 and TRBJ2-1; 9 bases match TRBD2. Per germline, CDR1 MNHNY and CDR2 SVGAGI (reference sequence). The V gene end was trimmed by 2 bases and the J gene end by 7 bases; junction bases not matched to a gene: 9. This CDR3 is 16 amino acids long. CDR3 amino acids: CASSYGSGSFVNEQFF. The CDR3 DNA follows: TGTGCCAGCAGTTACGGTAGCGGGAGCTTTGTGAATGAGCAGTTCTTC.

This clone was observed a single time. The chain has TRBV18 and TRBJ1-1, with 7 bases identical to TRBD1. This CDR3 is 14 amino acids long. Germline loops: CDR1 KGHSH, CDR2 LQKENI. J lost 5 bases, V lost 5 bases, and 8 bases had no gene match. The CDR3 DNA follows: TGTGCCAGCTCAGCCCAGGGGGTTGGAACTGAAGCTTTCTTT. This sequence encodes CASSAQGVGTEAFF.

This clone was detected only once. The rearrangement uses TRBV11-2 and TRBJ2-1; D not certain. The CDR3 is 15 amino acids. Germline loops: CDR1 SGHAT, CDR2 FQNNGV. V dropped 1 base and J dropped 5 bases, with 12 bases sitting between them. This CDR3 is CASSLVAGLNNEQFF. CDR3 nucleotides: TGTGCCAGCAGCTTAGTGGCCGGGCTGAACAATGAGCAGTTCTTC.

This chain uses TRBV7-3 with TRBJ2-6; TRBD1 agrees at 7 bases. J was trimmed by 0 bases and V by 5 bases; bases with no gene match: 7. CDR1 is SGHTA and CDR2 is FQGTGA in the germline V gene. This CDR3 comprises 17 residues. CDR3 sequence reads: CASSPRDSPSGANVLTF. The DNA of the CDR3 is TGTGCCAGCAGCCCCCGGGACAGCCCCTCTGGGGCCAACGTCCTGACTTTC.

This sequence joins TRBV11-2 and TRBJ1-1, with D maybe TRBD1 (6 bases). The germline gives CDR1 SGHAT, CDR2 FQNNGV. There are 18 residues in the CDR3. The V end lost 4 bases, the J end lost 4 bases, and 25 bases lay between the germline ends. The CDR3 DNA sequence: TGTGCCAGCAGCTCCCTCCGACTGACAGGCCTATCAGGCACTGAAGCTTTCTTT. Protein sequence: CASSSLRLTGLSGTEAFF.

CDR3 protein: CASSPVKGGQDEQYF. Written as DNA, the CDR3 is TGTGCCAGCTCACCAGTGAAGGGAGGGCAGGACGAGCAGTACTTC. The rearrangement links TRBV18 to TRBJ2-5, with 7 nucleotides matching TRBD2. Judging by the DNA end, TRBJ2-7 fits better; the J call may be wrong. The CDR3 runs to 15 residues. From germline, CDR1 is KGHSH and CDR2 LQKENI.

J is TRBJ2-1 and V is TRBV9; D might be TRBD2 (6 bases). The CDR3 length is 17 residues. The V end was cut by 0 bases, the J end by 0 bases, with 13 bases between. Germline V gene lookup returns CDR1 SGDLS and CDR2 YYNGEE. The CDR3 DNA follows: TGTGCCAGCAGCGTAGTGGGGGACTCTAGCTCCTACAATGAGCAGTTCTTC. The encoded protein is CASSVVGDSSSYNEQFF.

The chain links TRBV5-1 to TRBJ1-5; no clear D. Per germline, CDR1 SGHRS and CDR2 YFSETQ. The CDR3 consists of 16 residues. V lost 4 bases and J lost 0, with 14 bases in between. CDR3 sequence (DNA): TGCGCCAGCAGCCCCCTCCCGGGTCCTAGCAATCAGCCCCAGCATTTT. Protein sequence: CASSPLPGPSNQPQHF.

CDR3 in amino acids: CSVAGGGRNIQYF. The CDR3 DNA reads TGCAGCGTTGCCGGGGGGGGCAGGAACATTCAGTACTTC. This rearrangement joins TRBV29-1 to TRBJ2-4, with 8 bases identical to TRBD2. The CDR3 has 13 residues. The V gene end was trimmed by 4 bases and the J gene end by 7 bases; junction bases not matched to a gene: 6. Germline V CDR1 and CDR2: SQVTM, ANQGSEA. The whole variable domain, filled in from reference TRBV29-1 and TRBJ2-4, reads SAVISQKPSRDICQRGTSLTIQCQVDSQVTMMFWYRQQPGQSLTLIATANQGSEATYESGFVIDKFPISRPNLTFSTLTVSNMSPEDSSIYLCSVAGGGRNIQYFGAGTRLSVL.

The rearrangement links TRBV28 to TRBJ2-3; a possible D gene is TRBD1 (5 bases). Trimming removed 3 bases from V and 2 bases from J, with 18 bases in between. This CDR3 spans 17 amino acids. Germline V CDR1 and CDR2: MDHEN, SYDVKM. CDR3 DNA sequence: TGTGCCAGCAGTTTGGAACGACAGAGACCGGTCACAGATACGCAGTATTTT. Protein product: CASSLERQRPVTDTQYF.

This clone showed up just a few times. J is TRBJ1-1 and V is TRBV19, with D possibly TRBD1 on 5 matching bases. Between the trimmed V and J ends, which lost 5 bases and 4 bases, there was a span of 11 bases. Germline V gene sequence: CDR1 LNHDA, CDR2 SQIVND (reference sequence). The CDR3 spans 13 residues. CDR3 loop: CASSPRTRTEAFF. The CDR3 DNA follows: TGTGCCAGTAGTCCCCGGACACGCACTGAAGCTTTCTTT. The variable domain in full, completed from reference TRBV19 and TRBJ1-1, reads DGGITQSPKYLFRKEGQNVTLSCEQNLNHDAMYWYRQDPGQGLRLIYYSQIVNDFQKGDIAEGYSVSREKKESFPLTVTSAQKNPTAFYLCASSPRTRTEAFFGQGTRLTVV.

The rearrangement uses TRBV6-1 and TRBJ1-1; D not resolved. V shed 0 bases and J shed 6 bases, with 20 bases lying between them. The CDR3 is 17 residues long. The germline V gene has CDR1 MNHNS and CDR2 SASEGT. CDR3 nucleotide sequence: TGTGCCAGCAGTGAAGCGGCCGGTTTTATATTGAGCGCTGAAGCTTTCTTT. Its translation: CASSEAAGFILSAEAFF.